Listed below are T cell receptor beta chains from one sample, sequenced in a study of T-cell memory formation after mild COVID-19. Using its own MiXCR run on the 5' RACE reads, TCRdb lists one record per CDR3 protein. The sample gives roughly 350,000 distinct CDR3 sequences, under 25% of which show up once; around 12% is in the top ten. The sequencing sample was made of PBMCs or a T cell subset sorted from them (not recorded which). The receptor set was obtained from an adult woman who had mild COVID-19 (a few samples of this study predate the infection). Cell type and time point are not known. Each CDR3 is given with its conserved first and last residue. D genes are given only for firm matches. For some rows the clone size is stated as once, few or many, or as a class when expanded; others skip it.

abundance: few; d_gene: TRBD2; j_gene: TRBJ2-3; v_gene: TRBV15; CDR3aa: CATSRGNSGGRYTDTQYF; CDR3nt: TGTGCCACCAGCAGAGGAAACAGCGGGGGCCGTTACACAGATACGCAGTATTTT
abundance: NA; d_gene: NA; j_gene: TRBJ2-1; v_gene: TRBV11-2; CDR3aa: CASSLDSWNQVYYNEQFF; CDR3nt: TGTGCCAGCAGCTTGGACAGCTGGAACCAAGTTTACTACAATGAGCAGTTCTTC
abundance: NA; d_gene: NA; j_gene: TRBJ2-7; v_gene: TRBV7-9; CDR3aa: CASSLHVTSSYEQYF; CDR3nt: TGTGCCAGCAGCTTGCACGTAACAAGCTCCTACGAGCAGTACTTC
abundance: NA; d_gene: TRBD2; j_gene: TRBJ2-1; v_gene: TRBV3-1; CDR3aa: CASSQGTSGGRFF; CDR3nt: TGTGCCAGCAGCCAGGGGACTAGCGGGGGTCGGTTCTTC
abundance: NA; d_gene: NA; j_gene: TRBJ1-1; v_gene: TRBV4-3; CDR3aa: CASSQDSHMNTEAFF; CDR3nt: TGCGCCAGCAGCCAGGACAGCCACATGAACACTGAAGCTTTCTTT
abundance: NA; d_gene: NA; j_gene: TRBJ1-5; v_gene: TRBV20-1; CDR3aa: CSAREGGDYGNQPQHF; CDR3nt: TGCAGTGCTAGAGAGGGGGGGGACTATGGGAATCAGCCCCAGCATTTT
abundance: few; d_gene: TRBD1; j_gene: TRBJ2-7; v_gene: TRBV5-1; CDR3aa: CASSLGTGKFFGEQYF; CDR3nt: TGCGCCAGCAGCTTGGGGACAGGTAAATTCTTCGGCGAGCAGTACTTC
abundance: NA; d_gene: NA; j_gene: TRBJ1-5; v_gene: TRBV18; CDR3aa: CASSPPGPSNQPQHF; CDR3nt: TGTGCCAGCTCACCACCTGGGCCCTCCAATCAGCCCCAGCATTTT
abundance: NA; d_gene: NA; j_gene: TRBJ1-4; v_gene: TRBV19; CDR3aa: CASSIREPSLRGEKLFF; CDR3nt: TGTGCCAGTAGTATAAGAGAACCTTCCCTCCGAGGGGAAAAACTGTTTTTT
abundance: NA; d_gene: NA; j_gene: TRBJ1-1; v_gene: TRBV20-1; CDR3aa: CSARTEWQVGRTEAFF; CDR3nt: TGCAGTGCTCGGACCGAGTGGCAGGTCGGGCGCACTGAAGCTTTCTTT
abundance: few; d_gene: NA; j_gene: TRBJ1-1; v_gene: TRBV11-3; CDR3aa: CASSFDRREAEAFF; CDR3nt: TGTGCCAGCAGCTTCGACAGGAGGGAAGCTGAAGCTTTCTTT
abundance: few; d_gene: TRBD1; j_gene: TRBJ1-2; v_gene: TRBV5-5; CDR3aa: CASSRDDRGYGYTF; CDR3nt: TGTGCCAGCAGTCGAGACGACAGGGGGTATGGCTACACCTTC
abundance: NA; d_gene: NA; j_gene: TRBJ2-2; v_gene: TRBV5-6; CDR3aa: CASSFGRGGTNTGELFF; CDR3nt: TGTGCCAGCAGCTTTGGCCGGGGCGGTACGAACACCGGGGAGCTGTTTTTT
abundance: NA; d_gene: NA; j_gene: TRBJ1-1; v_gene: TRBV9; CDR3aa: CASSVFPGNTEAFF; CDR3nt: TGTGCCAGCAGCGTATTTCCGGGAAACACTGAAGCTTTCTTT
abundance: NA; d_gene: NA; j_gene: TRBJ2-2; v_gene: TRBV7-6; CDR3aa: CASSSPGGLTGELFF; CDR3nt: TGTGCCAGCAGTTCCCCCGGGGGGCTCACCGGGGAGCTGTTTTTT
abundance: NA; d_gene: TRBD1; j_gene: TRBJ2-5; v_gene: TRBV6-1; CDR3aa: CASSEAATGQETQYF; CDR3nt: TGTGCCAGCAGTGAAGCGGCGACAGGGCAAGAGACCCAGTACTTC
abundance: NA; d_gene: NA; j_gene: TRBJ2-7; v_gene: TRBV7-9; CDR3aa: CASSVTGLNYEQYF; CDR3nt: TGTGCCAGCAGCGTAACGGGACTCAACTACGAGCAGTACTTC
abundance: few; d_gene: NA; j_gene: TRBJ1-1; v_gene: TRBV6-5; CDR3aa: CAGLQGISNLEAFF; CDR3nt: TGTGCCGGCCTACAGGGTATTTCCAATCTTGAAGCTTTCTTT
abundance: NA; d_gene: TRBD2; j_gene: TRBJ2-7; v_gene: TRBV7-2; CDR3aa: CASSLGPQGIPTSGGYEQYF; CDR3nt: TGTGCCAGCAGCTTAGGACCACAGGGGATCCCCACTAGCGGGGGTTACGAGCAGTACTTC
abundance: many; d_gene: TRBD2; j_gene: TRBJ2-1; v_gene: TRBV7-9; CDR3aa: CASSSDGTRGRVYNEQFF; CDR3nt: TGTGCCAGCAGCTCCGACGGGACTAGGGGACGAGTCTACAATGAGCAGTTCTTC
abundance: few; d_gene: TRBD2; j_gene: TRBJ2-7; v_gene: TRBV15; CDR3aa: CATSRDDQGGLGVFEQYF; CDR3nt: TGTGCCACCAGCAGAGACGATCAGGGAGGACTAGGGGTCTTCGAGCAGTACTTC
abundance: many; d_gene: TRBD1; j_gene: TRBJ2-3; v_gene: TRBV4-3; CDR3aa: CASSLGTGGPLITDTQYF; CDR3nt: TGCGCCAGCAGCCTAGGGACAGGGGGCCCCCTCATCACAGATACGCAGTATTTT
abundance: NA; d_gene: TRBD2; j_gene: TRBJ2-7; v_gene: TRBV4-3; CDR3aa: CASSQDRGSGRYEQYF; CDR3nt: TGCGCCAGCAGCCAAGACCGCGGTAGCGGGAGGTACGAGCAGTACTTC
abundance: many; d_gene: NA; j_gene: TRBJ2-1; v_gene: TRBV5-5; CDR3aa: CASSFDLYNEQFF; CDR3nt: TGTGCCAGCAGCTTTGACCTTTACAATGAGCAGTTCTTC
abundance: few; d_gene: NA; j_gene: TRBJ1-6; v_gene: TRBV5-1; CDR3aa: CASSFSAVSGANSPLHF; CDR3nt: TGCGCCAGCAGCTTCTCAGCCGTCTCGGGGGCTAATTCACCCCTCCACTTT
abundance: NA; d_gene: TRBD1; j_gene: TRBJ1-1; v_gene: TRBV12-3/TRBV12-4; CDR3aa: CASSTGDRPGTEAFF; CDR3nt: TGTGCCAGCAGTACAGGGGACAGGCCGGGCACTGAAGCTTTCTTT
abundance: many; d_gene: TRBD1; j_gene: TRBJ1-2; v_gene: TRBV20-1; CDR3aa: CSARVEDRVGYGYTF; CDR3nt: TGCAGTGCTAGAGTAGAGGACAGGGTTGGATATGGCTACACCTTC
abundance: NA; d_gene: TRBD2; j_gene: TRBJ2-1; v_gene: TRBV12-3/TRBV12-4; CDR3aa: CASSTGTSGSPEQFF; CDR3nt: TGTGCCAGCAGTACCGGGACTAGCGGGAGCCCCGAGCAGTTCTTC
abundance: few; d_gene: NA; j_gene: TRBJ1-1; v_gene: TRBV6-5; CDR3aa: CASRSGGSGDTEAFF; CDR3nt: TGTGCCAGCAGATCGGGAGGCTCGGGGGACACTGAAGCTTTCTTT
abundance: few; d_gene: NA; j_gene: TRBJ2-3; v_gene: TRBV5-1; CDR3aa: CASSLAGPDTQYF; CDR3nt: TGCGCCAGCAGCTTGGCGGGGCCAGATACGCAGTATTTT